Listed below are T cell receptor beta chains from one sample, sequenced in a study of cytomegalovirus exposure and HLA in healthy donors. The repertoire was sequenced with immunoSEQ multiplex PCR; TCRdb's copy has only in-frame clones and lacks some. The sample lists 150,000 to 180,000 clones; over 65% were seen once. Sequenced input: PBMCs. These receptor sequences come from a man younger than 45 in good health and CMV-seronegative. The CDR3 runs from the conserved cysteine through the conserved F or W. Where a row states a size, it is once, few, many or the class of an expanded clone; other rows omit it.

. TRBJ2-1 TRBV19 CASSFSGTGSYNEQFF
. TRBJ1-6 TRBV10-3 CAIRTGTGNSPLHF
few TRBJ1-1 TRBV2 CASSEGGRTEAFF
few TRBJ1-2 TRBV15 CATSISEDGYTF
. TRBJ1-2 TRBV7-9 CASSLGDRGNYGYPF
. TRBJ1-3 TRBV7-9 CASSLGLTSGNTIYF
. TRBJ2-5 TRBV6-5 CASSQPGQGSETQYF
. TRBJ2-2 TRBV7-9 CASSFYRGPNTGELFF
. TRBJ1-5 TRBV19 CASELDREGQPQHF
. TRBJ1-1 TRBV29-1 CSVETGINTEAFF
. TRBJ2-2 TRBV18 CASSPREGTVTGELFF
. TRBJ1-1 TRBV2 CASSEDGGRHTEAFF
. TRBJ2-7 TRBV7-3 CASSSNRAPTYEQYF
. TRBJ2-3 TRBV10-1 CASNPTTTDTQYF
. TRBJ2-3 TRBV2 CASTTSPPDTQYF
. TRBJ1-2 TRBV10-3 CAISDASGYYGYTF
. TRBJ1-2 TRBV2 CASSPTREGEGGYTF
. TRBJ1-6 TRBV2 CASRPGQYNSPLHF
. TRBJ2-7 TRBV2 CASSENSGTGISYEQYF
few TRBJ2-7 TRBV7-2 CASTLTSGKYEQYF